This T cell receptor (beta chain) is drawn from a study of spatial heterogeneity in lung cancer. Study-wide points: Ubiquitous expanded tumor TCRs showed up in blood more at resection than follow-up.

TCRdb re-analysed the 5' RACE reads in MiXCR, keeping a single row per CDR3 protein. The sample holds nearly 10,000 distinct CDR3 sequences, approximately 3.9% seen once. Specified time point: blood taken at disease recurrence. No cells were sorted before sequencing. The whole RNA sequenced was extracted from tumor, nontumor lung or frozen PBMC. There are many counts of this clonotype. The antigen is unknown. The library was designed around alpha chains, so this beta chain is a stray read whose abundance carries little weight. The sequenced sample was PBMCs, obtained at recurrence. The receptor was isolated from a female donor with early-stage non-small cell lung cancer.

The CDR3 DNA is TGTGCCAGCGGAGGACAGCCGGGGAACTATGGCTACACCTTC. Its protein is CASGGQPGNYGYTF. The chain employs TRBV2 and TRBJ1-2, with D maybe TRBD1 (6 bases). This CDR3 has 14 residues. With 8 bases removed from V and 2 bases from J, the gap between germline ends came to 15 bases. The germline CDR1 and CDR2 sequences are SNHLY and FYNNEI.